This T cell receptor beta chain was sequenced for a study of glioma-infiltrating T cells after dendritic cell vaccination. Time point described: after dendritic cell vaccination, including at tumor progression/relapse. The method was immunoSEQ multiplex PCR; TCRdb's version includes in-frame clones alone and lacks a portion of them. The data contain just under 100,000 clones, roughly 80% of them singletons. Germline V gives CDR1 SNHLY, CDR2 FYNNEI. J lost 5 bases, V lost 3 bases, and 21 bases had no gene match. The CDR3 contains 20 residues. Source: blood, taken after dendritic cell vaccination. The source of this sequence is a human donor with glioblastoma. V and J are TRBV2 and TRBJ2-7; 11 bases are a match to TRBD2. CDR3 sequence reads: CASSEVRRGLAGGLWDEQYF. In nucleotides, the CDR3 is TGTGCCAGCAGTGAGGTCAGGCGGGGGCTAGCGGGAGGCCTTTGGGACGAGCAGTACTTC. The whole variable domain, remainder taken from reference TRBV2 and TRBJ2-7, is EPEVTQTPSHQVTQMGQEVILRCVPISNHLYFYWYRQILGQKVEFLVSFYNNEISEKSEIFDDQFSVERPDGSNFTLKIRSTKLEDSAMYFCASSEVRRGLAGGLWDEQYFGPGTRLTVT.